This TCR beta chain is drawn from a study of T cells after yellow fever vaccination (dated 2019 in TCRdb). The study in broad terms: Staining for CD3, CD45RA, CCR7 and CD95 was used to sort memory subsets (EM, EMRA, CM and Tscm) on a BD FACS Aria III. Two healthy male donors made up the cohort, one aged 18 to 29 years and the other aged 30 to 40 years. The SMART-Seq v4 Ultra Low Input RNA kit was used to prepare libraries from fractions with low cell numbers. To follow T-cell clones before and after both primary and booster YFV17D yellow fever vaccination, bulk TCR alpha and beta repertoires underwent longitudinal sequencing. Bulk PBMC replicates and cell subsets were isolated from blood drawn at multiple timepoints before and after both primary and secondary immunization. Memory subsets were sorted on days 0, 15 and 45 and at 18 months after primary vaccination, and on days 0, 15 and 45 after the 30-year booster.

This clonotype was observed a handful of times. No qualities accompany the bases; no much larger clone lies one base away. The data were produced on an Illumina NovaSeq 6000. Synthesis of TCR cDNA relied on 5'RACE template switching, a step that introduced a universal primer site along with unique molecular identifiers. Priming of cDNA synthesis was performed from both the TCR alpha and TCR beta constant segments. Library amplification used two PCR steps, and the second PCR step added sample barcodes and sequencing adapters. Sequencing of libraries was performed on Illumina HiSeq 2500 (2x100 bp) or NovaSeq (2x150 bp). The paper's processing steps were these. Demultiplexing of reads and collapsing into UMI consensus sequences were performed with MIGEC, and V(D)J alignment was carried out with MiXCR. Using edgeR on replicate PBMC samples, clonotypes were called vaccine-responding if FDR was below 0.01 and the log2 fold change was above 5 up to day 15. Bulk clonotypes were assigned CD4 or CD8 identity according to which sequenced CD4 or CD8 repertoire held them at higher abundance. To estimate how each clone was distributed across memory phenotypes, clonotype frequencies in memory subsets were weighted by the numbers of FACS-sorted cells. Using fastp trimming at Q25 and MiXCR clonotype assembly, TCRdb reanalyzed the public sequencing data and kept in-frame beta chains. Each entry is one CDR3 protein sequence, shown with its most common DNA and genes. The V and J calls come from TCRdb's annotation, not from the publication. Here the sample has about 27,000 distinct CDR3 sequences; roughly 4.5% occur a single time. The biggest ten clones account for around 40% of the sample.

The paper's findings and limits, for the study overall: Because the study included only a couple of donors, the extent to which the findings can be generalized is limited. Compared with the primary T-cell response, the secondary T-cell response was weaker but faster, peaking on day 5 rather than day 15. A small fraction of clonotypes showed up in both the CD4 and CD8 compartments, probably as a result of convergent recombination. Most clones expanded after primary vaccination were re-detected after the booster (96% of CD4 and 88% of CD8), suggesting broad memory maintenance. In the sorted memory subsets on day 0, nearly all of the vaccine-responding clonotypes fell below detection. FACS-sorted repertoires could contain abundant contaminating clonotypes from the bulk population, so computational filtering was required.

CDR1 SGDLS and CDR2 YYNGEE are derived from the germline V gene. At the junction V is shortened by 0 bases and J by 5 bases, with 14 bases in between. The CDR3 covers 15 residues, taking in both the cysteine and the phenylalanine. The entry retains the CDR3 DNA only, 45 bases that are in frame from base 1. Per the publication, the treatment or condition label means: live attenuated yellow fever vaccine strain. PBMCs were isolated from peripheral blood using a standard Ficoll-Paque protocol. The RNeasy Micro Kit was used to extract RNA from sorted memory subsets. The specimen was PBMCs, either bulk or a sorted T-cell subset (CD4+, CD8+, memory, or dextramer-sorted; not recorded which), collected on the day of the yellow fever booster vaccination. The V gene is TRBV9 and the J gene is TRBJ1-1, with the D gene not confidently named. The TCR originated in a man between 18 and 35 years old who received the YFV17D yellow fever vaccine. The DNA sequence follows: TGTGCCAGCAGCGTAGGGCCAGGAGCGGTGACTGAAGCTTTCTTT. Translated, this is CASSVGPGAVTEAFF. Reference TRBV9 and TRBJ1-1 genes cover what lies past the CDR3, so the full variable domain is DSGVTQTPKHLITATGQRVTLRCSPRSGDLSVYWYQQSLDQGLQFLIQYYNGEERAKGNILERFSAQQFPDLHSELNLSSLELGDSALYFCASSVGPGAVTEAFFGQGTRLTVV.